Below are 32 T cell receptor beta chains sequenced from a single sample in a study of siplizumab effects on memory and regulatory T cells (dated by TCRdb to about 2019). Library construction relied on the immunoSEQ multiplex PCR assay. TCRdb took over this immuneACCESS table, retaining in-frame rearrangements with V and J assigned. Such tables are incomplete; in checked studies, under half of the missing clones stem from an unresolved V gene, and the remainder is unexplained. A total of about 99,000 clones appear in this sample, nearly 95% of them only once. The ten top clones hold 0.55% to 0.8% of the sample. The sample consisted of Tregs sorted from blood. These receptors were obtained from a human donor in good health.

This clone was seen only once. V and J are TRBV15 and TRBJ2-3, with a tentative D call TRBD2 (6 bases). The ends were cut back, 2 bases at V and 6 bases at J, with 12 bases in the middle. From germline, CDR1 is LNHNV and CDR2 YYDKDF (reference sequence). This CDR3 has 14 amino acids. The CDR3 DNA follows: TGTGCCACCAGCAGATGGGACTTTGCCGATACGCAGTATTTT. Translation gives CATSRWDFADTQYF.

The chain uses TRBV2 and TRBJ2-7, with unresolved D. CDR3 length: 16 amino acids. Germline CDR1 is SNHLY and CDR2 is FYNNEI. V was shortened by 5 bases and J by 0 bases, with 17 bases between the two germline ends. The CDR3 loop is CASSSRHESLSYEQYF. The CDR3 bases are TGTGCCAGCAGTTCCCGGCACGAAAGCCTCTCCTACGAGCAGTACTTC.

J is TRBJ2-2 and V is TRBV7-6; D gene ambiguous. The CDR3 extends over 15 amino acids. Germline V gene data show CDR1 as SGHVS and CDR2 as FNYEAQ. V dropped 2 bases and J dropped 1 base, with 8 bases sitting between them. CDR3: CASSLRAGNTGELFF. In DNA, the CDR3 is TGTGCCAGCAGCTTAAGGGCAGGGAACACCGGGGAGCTGTTTTTT. Looking up the rest from reference TRBV7-6 and TRBJ2-2 gives the full variable domain: GAGVSQSPRYKVTKRGQDVALRCDPISGHVSLYWYRQALGQGPEFLTYFNYEAQQDKSGLPNDRFSAERPEGSISTLTIQRTEQRDSAMYRCASSLRAGNTGELFFGEGSRLTVL.

The J gene is TRBJ2-1, the V gene TRBV15, with D possibly matching TRBD2 (5 bases). The CDR3 loop spans 18 amino acids. Germline-derived CDR1 and CDR2 are LNHNV and YYDKDF (reference sequence). The V and J ends lost 3 bases and 9 bases respectively, with 27 bases between them. CDR3 DNA sequence: TGTGCCACCAGCAGGACCCGTACATTCTCGTCGGGTCGGGGTGAGCAGTTCTTC. It encodes CATSRTRTFSSGRGEQFF.

The chain links TRBV9 to TRBJ2-1; 8 bases are shared with TRBD2. CDR3 length equals 16 residues. From germline, CDR1 is SGDLS and CDR2 YYNGEE. The V gene end was trimmed by 4 bases and the J gene end by 2 bases; junction bases not matched to a gene: 8. CDR3: CASSKTQRGTYNEQFF. The CDR3 nucleotides are TGTGCCAGCAGCAAAACTCAGCGGGGGACCTACAATGAGCAGTTCTTC. Filled out from reference TRBV9 and TRBJ2-1, the complete variable domain reads DSGVTQTPKHLITATGQRVTLRCSPRSGDLSVYWYQQSLDQGLQFLIQYYNGEERAKGNILERFSAQQFPDLHSELNLSSLELGDSALYFCASSKTQRGTYNEQFFGPGTRLTVL.

The genes are TRBV27 and TRBJ1-1, with D possibly matching TRBD1 (6 bases). V lost 4 bases, J lost 4 bases, and 13 bases lay in between. This CDR3 has 14 residues. Germline assignment: CDR1 MNHEY and CDR2 SMNVEV (reference sequence). CDR3 sequence: CASSWTVRLTEAFF. As DNA, the CDR3 is TGTGCCAGCAGTTGGACAGTTCGCCTCACTGAAGCTTTCTTT.

V is TRBV5-1 and J is TRBJ2-7; D assignment may be TRBD1 or TRBD2 (5 bases each). The V gene lost 4 bases and the J gene lost 7 bases, with 15 bases spanning the gap. The CDR3 covers 13 residues. The V gene's germline CDR1 is SGHRS and CDR2 YFSETQ. The CDR3 coding sequence is TGCGCCAGCAGCCCCGTCGCAGGGAGAGAGCAGTACTTC. Protein product: CASSPVAGREQYF.

The chain has TRBV30 and TRBJ2-1; TRBD2 might be the D (6 bases). The ends were cut back, 4 bases at V and 7 bases at J, with 14 bases in the middle. CDR3 length equals 13 residues. The V gene's germline CDR1 is GTSNPN and CDR2 SVGIG (reference sequence). CDR3 sequence: CAWNPGGGNEQFF. In DNA form, the CDR3 reads TGTGCCTGGAATCCCGGCGGAGGGAATGAGCAGTTCTTC.

The DNA of the CDR3 is TGCGCCAGCAGTGGGGGGATCTCCAATCAGCCCCAGCATTTT. It is translated as CASSGGISNQPQHF. The V and J genes are TRBV10-1 and TRBJ1-5; TRBD1 might be the D (5 bases). The germline V gene encodes CDR1 WNHNN and CDR2 SYGVQD (reference sequence). The CDR3 extends over 14 amino acids. Trimming removed 4 bases from V and 3 bases from J, with 10 bases in between.

This sequence joins TRBV14 and TRBJ2-2, with D hard to call. The V end was cut by 2 bases, the J end by 1 base, with 11 bases between. Germline V gene data show CDR1 as SGHDN and CDR2 as FVKESK. The CDR3 length is 16 residues. CDR3 nucleotides: TGTGCCAGCAGCCAATTGGTAGGGAAGAACACCGGGGAGCTGTTTTTT. This sequence encodes CASSQLVGKNTGELFF.

The chain carries TRBV15 and TRBJ2-3; the D call may be TRBD1 or TRBD2 (6 bases each). The CDR3 is made up of 19 amino acids. The germline V and J ends were trimmed by 1 base and 1 base, with 21 bases remaining between them. The germline V gene encodes CDR1 LNHNV and CDR2 YYDKDF (reference sequence). CDR3 nucleotides: TGTGCCACCAGCAGAGTAGGAGGGGGACCACGTCTGCGCACAGATACGCAGTATTTT. Its protein product is CATSRVGGGPRLRTDTQYF.

The CDR3 DNA reads TGCGCCAGCAGCTCGGGACTAGCGGGGCCTCCCCAAGAGACCCAGTACTTC. It is translated as CASSSGLAGPPQETQYF. The V call is TRBV5-1, the J call TRBJ2-5; 13 positions match TRBD2. Germline V gene lookup returns CDR1 SGHRS and CDR2 YFSETQ. With 3 bases clipped from V and 1 base from J, the junction kept 6 bases outside the gene matches. The CDR3 totals 17 residues.

The rearrangement joins TRBV7-2 to TRBJ1-1, with D possibly matching TRBD1 (5 bases). This CDR3 has 15 residues. In germline, CDR1 is SGHTA, CDR2 FQGNSA. V was trimmed by 3 bases and J by 2 bases, leaving 13 bases between them. The CDR3 is CASSFRDRTNTEAFF. The CDR3 region has the DNA TGTGCCAGCAGCTTCCGAGACAGAACCAACACTGAAGCTTTCTTT.

The chain is built from TRBV5-4 and TRBJ2-2, with D maybe TRBD1 (5 bases). In germline, CDR1 is SGHNT, CDR2 YYREEE (reference sequence). The CDR3 sequence is 14 residues long. V was pared by 4 bases and J by 5 bases, with 12 bases between. CDR3 in amino acids: CASSPGPGTGELFF. CDR3 DNA: TGTGCCAGCAGCCCAGGGCCAGGGACCGGGGAGCTGTTTTTT.

The chain employs TRBV27 and TRBJ2-7; D gene ambiguous. With 5 bases removed from V and 3 bases from J, the gap between germline ends came to 5 bases. Per germline, CDR1 MNHEY and CDR2 SMNVEV (reference sequence). The CDR3 runs 11 residues. CDR3 protein: CASSDYYEQYF. The CDR3, as DNA: TGTGCCAGCAGTGATTACTACGAGCAGTACTTC.

The chain joins TRBV15 to TRBJ1-2; D ambiguous. V gave up 2 bases and J gave up 4 bases, with 14 bases separating them. Germline V gene lookup returns CDR1 LNHNV and CDR2 YYDKDF (reference sequence). The CDR3 has 15 residues. The CDR3 DNA reads as TGTGCCACCAGCAGATCCCCTGACGGATTCTATGGCTACACCTTC. It is translated as CATSRSPDGFYGYTF.

The rearrangement uses TRBV15 and TRBJ2-3; D not certain. The CDR3 is 15 amino acids. The ends were cut back, 0 bases at V and 11 bases at J, with 18 bases in the middle. Germline assignment: CDR1 LNHNV and CDR2 YYDKDF (reference sequence). CDR3 residues: CATSREVGFGSEQYF. CDR3 DNA: TGTGCCACCAGCAGAGAGGTGGGCTTCGGGTCGGAGCAGTATTTT.

This clone was seen more than once but under ten times. CDR3 in DNA: TGTGCCAGCAGTTACGAGGGCCCAAACAATGAGCAGTTCTTC. This gives the protein CASSYEGPNNEQFF. The genes are TRBV6-6 and TRBJ2-1; D may be TRBD2 (5 bases). V dropped 2 bases and J dropped 5 bases, with 10 bases sitting between them. The CDR3 spans 14 residues. Germline CDR1 MNHNY, CDR2 SVGAGI (reference sequence).

This sequence joins TRBV2 and TRBJ2-1; weak D call: TRBD2 (6 bases). CDR3 size: 13 residues. Germline V gives CDR1 SNHLY, CDR2 FYNNEI. Trimming removed 10 bases from V and 6 bases from J, with 16 bases in between. For the CDR3, the DNA is TGTGCCACCGGGACTCGGCCCGGCAATGAGCAGTTCTTC. It translates to CATGTRPGNEQFF. Full variable domain (rest looked up from reference TRBV2 and TRBJ2-1): EPEVTQTPSHQVTQMGQEVILRCVPISNHLYFYWYRQILGQKVEFLVSFYNNEISEKSEIFDDQFSVERPDGSNFTLKIRSTKLEDSAMYFCATGTRPGNEQFFGPGTRLTVL.

This clone occurred once. V is TRBV5-1 and J is TRBJ1-2; TRBD1 is a possible D gene (5 bases). Germline CDR1 and CDR2: SGHRS and YFSETQ. V was trimmed by 4 bases and J by 0 bases, leaving 13 bases between them. The CDR3 is made up of 15 amino acids. For the CDR3, the DNA is TGCGCCAGCAGCGTCGGGACGGCCACTAACTATGGCTACACCTTC. This translates into CASSVGTATNYGYTF.

The chain joins TRBV2 to TRBJ2-7; D perhaps matches TRBD2 (5 bases). Germline V gene sequence: CDR1 SNHLY, CDR2 FYNNEI. The CDR3 contains 16 residues. With 0 bases removed from V and 6 bases from J, the gap between germline ends came to 18 bases. The CDR3 here is CASSEAPPDREPEQYF. DNA of the CDR3: TGTGCCAGCAGTGAAGCCCCCCCTGACCGGGAACCCGAGCAGTACTTC.

V is TRBV5-1 and J is TRBJ2-3; 13 bases match TRBD2. The CDR3 is made up of 15 amino acids. Germline V gives CDR1 SGHRS, CDR2 YFSETQ. Losses at the gene ends were 4 bases for V and 5 bases for J; bases not matched to a gene: 4. The CDR3, as DNA: TGCGCCAGCAGCCGGACTAGCGGGGGAGTAGATACGCAGTATTTT. This translates into CASSRTSGGVDTQYF.

The J gene is TRBJ1-2, the V gene TRBV14; 8 nucleotides match TRBD1. The CDR3 extends over 13 amino acids. Germline assignment: CDR1 SGHDN and CDR2 FVKESK. V shed 6 bases and J 5 bases; nucleotides not matched to a gene: 5. The CDR3 loop reads CASSLQGGYGYTF. CDR3 coding DNA: TGTGCCAGCAGTCTACAGGGGGGATATGGCTACACCTTC.

The CDR3 region has the DNA TGTGCCAGCAGTGAACAGCAGGGTGCCCTCTCTGGAAACACCATATATTTT. This encodes CASSEQQGALSGNTIYF. The rearrangement links TRBV6-1 to TRBJ1-3; a possible D gene is TRBD1 (5 bases). CDR3 length: 17 amino acids. Germline CDR1 reads MNHNS; CDR2 reads SASEGT. V was shortened by 2 bases and J by 0 bases, with 14 bases between the two germline ends.

The chain links TRBV18 to TRBJ2-5; 13 bases are a match to TRBD2. V was clipped by 2 bases and J by 4 bases; unmatched bases: 13. CDR1 and CDR2 (germline): KGHSH, LQKENI. This CDR3 is built from 19 residues. CDR3 protein: CASSPRPRTSGGLGETQYF. CDR3 DNA: TGTGCCAGCTCACCAAGACCCCGGACTAGCGGGGGCCTCGGAGAGACCCAGTACTTC.

The chain is built from TRBV7-6 and TRBJ2-2; TRBD2 agrees at 8 bases. CDR3 length: 19 residues. Germline V gene sequence: CDR1 SGHVS, CDR2 FNYEAQ. The V gene end was trimmed by 3 bases and the J gene end by 0 bases; junction bases not matched to a gene: 12. For the CDR3, the DNA is TGTGCCAGCAGCTTGGAAACTAGCGGAGTCCTCGCGAACACCGGGGAGCTGTTTTTT. Translating gives CASSLETSGVLANTGELFF.

V is TRBV6-5 and J is TRBJ1-5, with D tentatively TRBD1 (6 bases). CDR1 and CDR2 from the germline V gene are MNHEY and SVGAGI. The CDR3 loop spans 13 amino acids. The V and J ends lost 6 bases and 3 bases respectively, with 9 bases between them. The CDR3 coding sequence is TGTGCCAGCAGACAGGGCCCCAATCAGCCCCAGCATTTT. It specifies CASRQGPNQPQHF.

This clone was counted only a few times. The chain employs TRBV2 and TRBJ1-2, with D possibly being TRBD1 (6 bases). Germline V gene data show CDR1 as SNHLY and CDR2 as FYNNEI. V shed 6 bases and J shed 5 bases, with 10 bases lying between them. This CDR3 is built from 12 residues. The CDR3, as DNA: TGTGCCAGCAGGAGGACAGCATATGGCTACACCTTC. Its translation is CASRRTAYGYTF. Looking up the rest from reference TRBV2 and TRBJ1-2 gives the full variable domain: EPEVTQTPSHQVTQMGQEVILRCVPISNHLYFYWYRQILGQKVEFLVSFYNNEISEKSEIFDDQFSVERPDGSNFTLKIRSTKLEDSAMYFCASRRTAYGYTFGSGTRLTVV.

This rearrangement joins TRBV5-1 to TRBJ2-1, with 9 bases fitting TRBD2. This CDR3 is 18 amino acids long. CDR1 SGHRS and CDR2 YFSETQ come from the germline V gene. The V gene end was trimmed by 0 bases and the J gene end by 6 bases; junction bases not matched to a gene: 13. The CDR3 DNA reads as TGCGCCAGCAGCTTGGTTCTCGGTAGCGGGAGAGCAGGCAATGAGCAGTTCTTC. This gives the protein CASSLVLGSGRAGNEQFF. The complete variable domain, with remaining parts taken from reference TRBV5-1 and TRBJ2-1, reads KAGVTQTPRYLIKTRGQQVTLSCSPISGHRSVSWYQQTPGQGLQFLFEYFSETQRNKGNFPGRFSGRQFSNSRSEMNVSTLELGDSALYLCASSLVLGSGRAGNEQFFGPGTRLTVL.

The CDR3 loop is CASNLEGLGTGELFF. DNA of the CDR3: TGTGCCAGCAACCTCGAGGGACTTGGCACCGGGGAGCTGTTTTTT. The chain links TRBV5-5 to TRBJ2-2, with a possible D match to TRBD2 (6 bases). Trimming took 6 bases from V and 4 from J, leaving 16 bases between them. The germline V gene has CDR1 SGHKS and CDR2 YYEKEE (reference sequence). The CDR3 contains 15 residues.

CDR3 residues: CASSKQAQNTEAFF. The CDR3 bases are TGCGCCAGCAGTAAACAGGCCCAGAACACTGAAGCTTTCTTT. The chain combines TRBV5-1 with TRBJ1-1; TRBD1 might be the D (5 bases). The CDR3 sequence is 14 residues long. V was shortened by 5 bases and J by 1 base, with 12 bases between the two germline ends. Germline V gene data show CDR1 as SGHRS and CDR2 as YFSETQ.

The V call is TRBV5-1, the J call TRBJ2-1; D remains unclear. This CDR3 contains 15 residues. Germline loops: CDR1 SGHRS, CDR2 YFSETQ. The ends were cut back, 0 bases at V and 3 bases at J, with 10 bases in the middle. The CDR3 loop reads CASSLVPTFYNEQFF. The CDR3 DNA reads as TGCGCCAGCAGCTTGGTCCCCACTTTCTACAATGAGCAGTTCTTC.